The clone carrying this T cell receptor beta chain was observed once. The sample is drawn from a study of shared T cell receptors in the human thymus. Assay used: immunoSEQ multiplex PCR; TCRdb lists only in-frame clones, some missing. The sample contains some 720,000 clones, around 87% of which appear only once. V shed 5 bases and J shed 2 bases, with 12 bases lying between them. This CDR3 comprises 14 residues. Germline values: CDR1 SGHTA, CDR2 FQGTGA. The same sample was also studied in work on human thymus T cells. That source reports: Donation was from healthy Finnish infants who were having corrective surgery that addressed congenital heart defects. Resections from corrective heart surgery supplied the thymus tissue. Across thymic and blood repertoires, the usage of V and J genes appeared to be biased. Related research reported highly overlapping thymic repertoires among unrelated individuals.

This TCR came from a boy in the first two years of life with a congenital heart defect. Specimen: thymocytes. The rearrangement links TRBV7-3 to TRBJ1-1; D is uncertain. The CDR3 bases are TGTGCCAGCAGCCCCAATAGACAAAACACTGAAGCTTTCTTT. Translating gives CASSPNRQNTEAFF.